Presented here are 18 T cell receptor beta chains from one specimen sequenced in a study of a mutant IDH1 vaccine in newly diagnosed glioma. The time point here: week 35, safety follow-up. The investigators gave 300 ug of mutant IDH1 20-mer peptide in each vaccine dose, together with topical imiquimod. Data came from immunoSEQ multiplex PCR; TCRdb stores just in-frame clones and leaves some out. The sample has some 30,000 clones, roughly 77% seen once. These receptors have no known antigen. The sequenced sample was PBMCs, obtained from a glioma patient whose treatment included an IDH1 peptide vaccine. Source of these receptors: a man younger than 40 with glioma.

This chain joins TRBV2 and TRBJ2-7, with 10 bases matching TRBD2. Germline CDR1 and CDR2: SNHLY and FYNNEI. The CDR3 covers 14 residues. V dropped 7 bases and J dropped 0; count of bases not matched to a gene: 3. In DNA form, the CDR3 reads TGTGCCAGCACCGGGACTAGCGTCTCCTACGAGCAGTACTTC. Its protein is CASTGTSVSYEQYF.

This chain uses TRBV27 with TRBJ2-7, with TRBD1 identical over 7 bases. V dropped 2 bases and J dropped 2; count of bases not matched to a gene: 6. Germline V gene lookup returns CDR1 MNHEY and CDR2 SMNVEV (reference sequence). The CDR3 runs to 15 residues. CDR3 residues: CASSLAQGSTYEQYF. The CDR3 DNA sequence: TGTGCCAGCAGTTTAGCACAGGGGTCAACCTACGAGCAGTACTTC.

The rearrangement joins TRBV7-9 to TRBJ2-2; D may match TRBD1 or TRBD2 (5 bases each). Per the germline V gene, CDR1 is SEHNR and CDR2 is FQNEAQ (reference sequence). Deletions cut 2 bases from V and 6 bases from J, with 13 bases between. The CDR3 loop spans 15 amino acids. The CDR3 nucleotides are TGTGCCAGCAGCTTAACGGGACGGAAACCCGGGGAGCTGTTTTTT. Its protein product is CASSLTGRKPGELFF.

The chain has TRBV5-1 and TRBJ2-6; D is uncertain. This CDR3 is 14 amino acids long. Trimming took 1 base from V and 0 from J, leaving 2 bases between them. The germline V gene encodes CDR1 SGHRS and CDR2 YFSETQ. The CDR3 sequence is CASSLPSGANVLTF. The CDR3 DNA is TGCGCCAGCAGCTTGCCCTCTGGGGCCAACGTCCTGACTTTC.

This sequence joins TRBV29-1 and TRBJ1-2; the D is unclear. The CDR3 runs to 11 residues. Germline V gives CDR1 SQVTM, CDR2 ANQGSEA. With 6 bases removed from V and 4 bases from J, the gap between germline ends came to 9 bases. The CDR3 DNA is TGCAGCGTCGACCCGGCCTATGGCTACACCTTC. It codes for CSVDPAYGYTF.

The rearrangement joins TRBV7-2 to TRBJ2-3; the match to TRBD2 covers 10 bases. The CDR3 contains 18 residues. Trimming took 7 bases from V and 0 from J; bases not matched to a gene: 13. Germline V CDR1 and CDR2: SGHTA, FQGNSA. CDR3 in amino acids: CASILGSSGSPSTDTQYF. The CDR3, as DNA: TGTGCCAGCATCCTAGGGTCTAGCGGGAGCCCTAGCACAGATACGCAGTATTTT. The whole variable domain, remainder taken from reference TRBV7-2 and TRBJ2-3, is GAGVSQSPSNKVTEKGKDVELRCDPISGHTALYWYRQSLGQGLEFLIYFQGNSAPDKSGLPSDRFSAERTGGSVSTLTIQRTQQEDSAVYLCASILGSSGSPSTDTQYFGPGTRLTVL.

The chain carries TRBV19 and TRBJ1-2; D is unresolved. Germline CDR1 is LNHDA and CDR2 is SQIVND (reference sequence). CDR3 length equals 11 residues. Trimming pared 7 bases from V and 6 bases from J, leaving 9 bases between. The CDR3 spells CASTGFDGYTF. CDR3 nucleotide sequence: TGTGCCAGTACCGGCTTTGATGGCTACACCTTC.

The chain recombines TRBV6-6 with TRBJ1-3, with unresolved D. Trimming removed 8 bases from V and 1 base from J, with 12 bases in between. CDR1 and CDR2 (germline): MNHNY, SVGAGI (reference sequence). This CDR3 contains 14 residues. The CDR3 DNA reads as TGTGCCAGCCTCTTACAGCCGTCTGGAAACACCATATATTTT. Its protein product is CASLLQPSGNTIYF.

This rearrangement joins TRBV19 to TRBJ2-6, with a tentative D call TRBD2 (6 bases). The CDR3 is made up of 17 amino acids. Trimming removed 3 bases from V and 1 base from J, with 13 bases in between. Per the germline V gene, CDR1 is LNHDA and CDR2 is SQIVND (reference sequence). The CDR3 nucleotides are TGTGCCAGTAGTATGGGGGGACCCTATTCTGGGGCCAACGTCCTGACTTTC. It specifies CASSMGGPYSGANVLTF.

V is TRBV29-1 and J is TRBJ2-1, with 7 bases aligning to TRBD2. The trim removed 3 bases at V and 8 bases at J, leaving 4 bases unmatched. Germline loops: CDR1 SQVTM, CDR2 ANQGSEA. The CDR3 loop spans 12 amino acids. CDR3: CSVDEAGDEQFF. In DNA form, the CDR3 reads TGCAGCGTTGATGAGGCGGGAGATGAGCAGTTCTTC.

The chain uses TRBV5-1 and TRBJ1-3; no clear D. The V end lost 4 bases, the J end lost 6 bases, and 11 bases lay between the germline ends. The CDR3 has 13 amino acids. CDR1 is SGHRS, CDR2 YFSETQ, per germline. The CDR3 DNA reads TGCGCCAGCAGCACGGGCGGGGAAAACACCATATATTTT. Amino acid sequence: CASSTGGENTIYF.

This chain links TRBV29-1 with TRBJ1-1; D unresolved. The CDR3 extends over 13 amino acids. Trimming stripped 3 bases from V and 0 bases from J, with 8 bases between. Germline V gives CDR1 SQVTM, CDR2 ANQGSEA. The CDR3 sequence: CSVEGILNTEAFF. CDR3 sequence (DNA): TGCAGCGTTGAGGGCATACTGAACACTGAAGCTTTCTTT.

This clone was counted a single time. This rearrangement joins TRBV6-4 to TRBJ1-1; 7 nucleotides match TRBD1. V dropped 5 bases and J dropped 8; count of bases not matched to a gene: 8. CDR3 length equals 13 residues. The V gene's germline CDR1 is MRHNA and CDR2 SNTAGT. The CDR3 sequence is CASSPSLQGEAFF. The CDR3 coding sequence is TGTGCCAGCAGTCCTTCTCTACAGGGGGAAGCTTTCTTT.

The rearrangement links TRBV6-5 to TRBJ1-2; unclear D gene. This CDR3 comprises 12 residues. Germline-derived CDR1 and CDR2 are MNHEY and SVGAGI. The V gene lost 5 bases and the J gene lost 7 bases, with 11 bases spanning the gap. CDR3 residues: CASSGSGAGYTF. The CDR3, as DNA: TGTGCCAGCAGTGGTTCAGGCGCTGGCTACACCTTC.

This clone turned up a few times. V gene TRBV30 combines with J gene TRBJ1-1; unclear D gene. Per the germline V gene, CDR1 is GTSNPN and CDR2 is SVGIG (reference sequence). V was pared by 3 bases and J by 1 base, with 9 bases between. The CDR3 length is 13 residues. DNA for the CDR3: TGTGCCTGGAGACGGCTACAGAACACTGAAGCTTTCTTT. Its translation: CAWRRLQNTEAFF.

This clone was observed a few times. This chain's CDR3 is CASSQEHAYTEAFF. CDR3 DNA: TGTGCCAGCAGCCAAGAGCATGCGTACACTGAAGCTTTCTTT. The V and J genes are TRBV14 and TRBJ1-1; no definite D call. CDR3 length: 14 residues. Trimming stripped 0 bases from V and 3 bases from J, with 8 bases between. Per germline, CDR1 SGHDN and CDR2 FVKESK.

This clone has only a few counts. The genes are TRBV9 and TRBJ1-5; D gene unclear. This CDR3 contains 14 residues. Trimming removed 0 bases from V and 0 bases from J, with 4 bases in between. From germline, CDR1 is SGDLS and CDR2 YYNGEE. The CDR3 here is CASSVGGSNQPQHF. Here the CDR3 DNA reads TGTGCCAGCAGCGTAGGGGGTAGCAATCAGCCCCAGCATTTT.

Written as DNA, the CDR3 is TGCGCCAGCAGCTTGGACTCTGGAAACACCATATATTTT. Translated: CASSLDSGNTIYF. The chain carries TRBV5-1 and TRBJ1-3, with D uncertain. The CDR3 has 13 residues. Germline V gene lookup returns CDR1 SGHRS and CDR2 YFSETQ. V lost 0 bases to trimming and J lost 0 bases, with 1 base between them.